This TCR beta chain stems from a study of somatic mutations in cytotoxic T cells in rheumatoid arthritis. Study-wide background: Several of the V beta antibody-stained T-cell populations were flow-sorted at nearly 100% purity; V beta1+ cells were among them and were sequenced for TCRB.

Libraries were prepared by immunoSEQ multiplex PCR; TCRdb keeps only in-frame clonotypes and omits some of them. Among about 5,200 clones listed, roughly 82% were seen once. CDR3 size: 14 residues. Germline trimming cut 2 bases from V and 5 bases from J; bases unmatched to any gene: 3. The germline V gene has CDR1 MNHEY and CDR2 SVGAGI. The clonotype originates from a woman aged 45-65 years with rheumatoid arthritis. J is TRBJ1-1 and V is TRBV6-5; 9 positions agree with TRBD1. The sequencing input was CD8+ T cells sorted from blood. The CDR3 nucleotides are TGTGCCAGCAGTTACGGGACAGGGTTAACTGAAGCTTTCTTT. It yields the protein CASSYGTGLTEAFF.